This TCR beta chain stems from a study of shared clonotypes between healthy human individuals. Points from the study as a whole: Shared clonotypes across all four donors exceeded non-shared ones in generation probability.

The data were produced by immunoSEQ multiplex PCR, yet TCRdb's version contains in-frame clones alone and is incomplete. The sample lists about 2.2 million clones; 90% to 95% were seen once. This clone was counted a single time. The target antigen is unknown. Terminally differentiated effector memory CD45RA+ cells were excluded from the naive CD8 cells, which were CD45RO-negative and positively selected for CCR7. Study donors comprised healthy, HIV-negative adults devoid of recent acute infection or vaccination. All participating donors were Caucasian adults from Nashville, Tennessee. V was shortened by 0 bases and J by 4 bases, with 12 bases between the two germline ends. The CDR3 is 15 amino acids. Germline CDR1 is WSHSY and CDR2 is SAAADI.

The TCR sequence derives from a man between 18 and 29 years old in good health. Some clones in this sample may be carry-over from other donors' samples. Sequencing was performed on naive CD8+ T cells from PBMCs. The chain links TRBV10-2 to TRBJ2-5; weak D call: TRBD1 (5 bases). The CDR3: CASSESPWQGETQYF. The CDR3 region has the DNA TGCGCCAGCAGTGAGTCACCCTGGCAGGGAGAGACCCAGTACTTC.